The 18 T cell receptor beta chains in this list originate from one sample, sequenced in a study of regulatory T cells in long-lasting Graves disease. In building TCR beta libraries, iRepertoire HTBI primers were used together with Arm-PCR of CDR3 regions. MiXCR, applied by TCRdb to the multiplex PCR reads, yields one record per CDR3 protein. The sample has 400,000 to 550,000 distinct CDR3 sequences, about 17% seen once. Time point given: newly diagnosed GD, antithyroid drugs for less than 3 months. Following extraction of RNA from PBMCs, that RNA was used to make the TCR library. Another study also made use of these data, one on T cells in Graves' hyperthyroidism and ophthalmopathy.

The material sequenced was peripheral blood mononuclear cells (PBMCs), taken at new diagnosis, from a patient treated with antithyroid drugs. The source of these receptors is a woman aged 25 to 39 with Graves disease.

A word on this clonotype: Since a much larger clone is just one base distant, this may be a read error. V gene TRBV28 combines with J gene TRBJ2-1; a possible D gene is TRBD2 (7 bases). Trimming pared 5 bases from V and 5 bases from J, leaving 19 bases between. The CDR3 is made up of 16 amino acids. In germline, CDR1 is MDHEN, CDR2 SYDVKM. The DNA for the CDR3 is TGTGCCAGCAGTCCGCGGAGAGGGGGGGGCAACAATGAGCAGTTCTTC. Encoded protein: CASSPRRGGGNNEQFF.

This clonotype was detected many times. The chain carries TRBV9 and TRBJ2-7; D gene ambiguous. CDR3 length equals 15 residues. Trimming removed 0 bases at V and 2 bases at J, with 12 bases between. CDR1 is SGDLS and CDR2 is YYNGEE in the germline V gene. Written as DNA, the CDR3 is TGTGCCAGCAGCGTAGAGCCTGAGCCTCCCTACGAGCAGTACTTC. Translating gives CASSVEPEPPYEQYF.

This clonotype was recorded many times. The gene calls are TRBV5-1 and TRBJ2-3; 10 positions match TRBD2. Per germline, CDR1 SGHRS and CDR2 YFSETQ. Trimming took 4 bases from V and 5 from J; bases not matched to a gene: 13. This CDR3 is built from 17 residues. For the CDR3, the DNA is TGCGCCAGCAGCCCCCTTACCTCTAGCGGGAGTGGAGATACGCAGTATTTT. This codes for CASSPLTSSGSGDTQYF. The full variable domain, its missing parts supplied by reference TRBV5-1 and TRBJ2-3, is KAGVTQTPRYLIKTRGQQVTLSCSPISGHRSVSWYQQTPGQGLQFLFEYFSETQRNKGNFPGRFSGRQFSNSRSEMNVSTLELGDSALYLCASSPLTSSGSGDTQYFGPGTRLTVL.

This clonotype has more than one count but fewer than ten. The chain links TRBV9 to TRBJ1-1, with D possibly matching TRBD1 (5 bases). CDR3 length equals 13 residues. Trimming stripped 0 bases from V and 6 bases from J, with 9 bases between. CDR1 and CDR2 (germline): SGDLS, YYNGEE. This chain's CDR3 is CASSVVMGAEAFF. The CDR3 nucleotides read TGTGCCAGCAGCGTAGTTATGGGGGCTGAAGCTTTCTTT. The variable domain in full, completed from reference TRBV9 and TRBJ1-1, reads DSGVTQTPKHLITATGQRVTLRCSPRSGDLSVYWYQQSLDQGLQFLIQYYNGEERAKGNILERFSAQQFPDLHSELNLSSLELGDSALYFCASSVVMGAEAFFGQGTRLTVV.

This clonotype was seen at least ten times. In DNA form, the CDR3 reads TGTGCCAGCAGCTTACCCTTTGGACAGGGCGAAGGCGCAGATACGCAGTATTTT. Its protein is CASSLPFGQGEGADTQYF. This chain uses TRBV7-9 with TRBJ2-3; 8 bases map to TRBD1. The V gene end was trimmed by 2 bases and the J gene end by 4 bases; junction bases not matched to a gene: 14. CDR1 and CDR2 (germline): SEHNR, FQNEAQ (reference sequence). This CDR3 comprises 18 residues. Full variable domain (missing parts from reference TRBV7-9 and TRBJ2-3): DTGVSQNPRHKITKRGQNVTFRCDPISEHNRLYWYRQTLGQGPEFLTYFQNEAQLEKSRLLSDRFSAERPKGSFSTLEIQRTEQGDSAMYLCASSLPFGQGEGADTQYFGPGTRLTVL.

The chain carries TRBV5-1 and TRBJ2-2; 9 nucleotides match TRBD2. CDR1 and CDR2 from the germline V gene are SGHRS and YFSETQ. Losses at the gene ends were 4 bases for V and 6 bases for J; bases not matched to a gene: 13. This CDR3 contains 17 residues. CDR3 sequence reads: CASSGGTSFLGSGELFF. CDR3 DNA: TGCGCCAGCAGCGGCGGGACTAGCTTTCTCGGTTCCGGGGAGCTGTTTTTT.

This clonotype was counted only a few times. V usage is TRBV20-1 and J usage is TRBJ1-4; D is undetermined. Germline V gene sequence: CDR1 DFQATT, CDR2 SNEGSKA (reference sequence). V was shortened by 0 bases and J by 0 bases, with 8 bases between the two germline ends. This CDR3 spans 15 amino acids. The CDR3 nucleotides are TGCAGTGCTAGAGATTGGCAGACAACTAATGAAAAACTGTTTTTT. Amino acid sequence: CSARDWQTTNEKLFF.

On this clonotype: This clone may be a read error of a much larger clone one base away. The conserved closing phenylalanine or tryptophan is absent in this CDR3, likely reflecting a read error. The chain has TRBV11-3 and TRBJ2-2; the match to TRBD2 covers 9 bases. This CDR3 spans 16 amino acids. Germline V gene data show CDR1 as SGHNT and CDR2 as YENEEA. The trim removed 1 base at V and 5 bases at J, leaving 5 bases unmatched. The CDR3 nucleotides read TGTGCCAGCAGCTTAGCAATTAGCGGGAGTACCGGGGAGCTGTTTATT. It is translated as CASSLAISGSTGELFI.

About this clonotype itself: A read error may explain this, as a much larger clone is one base away. The chain uses TRBV24-1 and TRBJ2-1, with TRBD1 identical over 7 bases. Germline values: CDR1 KGHDR, CDR2 SFDVKD. The CDR3 runs to 15 residues. CDR3 in DNA: TGTACCACCAGTGACCCGGGACAGAACTACAATGAGCAGTTCTTC. Amino acids: CTTSDPGQNYNEQFF.

This clonotype occurred many times. The chain joins TRBV12-3 or TRBV12-4 to TRBJ1-2, with 10 bases identical to TRBD1. Losses at the gene ends were 5 bases for V and 8 bases for J; bases not matched to a gene: 11. The CDR3 extends over 15 amino acids. The CDR3 sequence is CASSRGGTGVLGYTF. For the CDR3, the DNA is TGTGCCAGCAGTCGCGGCGGGACAGGGGTCTTGGGCTACACCTTC.

This clonotype was recorded many times. The chain is built from TRBV28 and TRBJ1-1, with D possibly TRBD1 on 5 matching bases. V was pared by 2 bases and J by 6 bases, with 10 bases between. This CDR3 spans 13 amino acids. Germline V gene data show CDR1 as MDHEN and CDR2 as SYDVKM. The CDR3 sequence: CASSLDSTPEAFF. As DNA, the CDR3 is TGTGCCAGCAGTTTAGACAGTACGCCTGAAGCTTTCTTT.

This clonotype was picked up many times. V is TRBV20-1 and J is TRBJ1-1; D perhaps matches TRBD1 (5 bases). Trimming cost V 2 bases and J 0 bases, with 13 bases left between them. The germline CDR1 and CDR2 sequences are DFQATT and SNEGSKA (reference sequence). The CDR3 has 15 residues. The CDR3 bases are TGCAGTGCTAGATGGGCGGCCAGGGTGAACACTGAAGCTTTCTTT. Translated, it gives CSARWAARVNTEAFF.

This clonotype has ten or more counts. The rearrangement joins TRBV19 to TRBJ2-5; TRBD1 matches at 7 bases. This CDR3 is built from 15 residues. Germline V CDR1 and CDR2: LNHDA, SQIVND (reference sequence). Trimming took 6 bases from V and 5 from J; bases not matched to a gene: 12. This CDR3 is CASSPGTASGETQYF. In DNA, the CDR3 is TGTGCCAGTAGCCCCGGGACAGCCTCTGGGGAGACCCAGTACTTC. Drawing the rest from reference TRBV19 and TRBJ2-5, the complete variable domain is DGGITQSPKYLFRKEGQNVTLSCEQNLNHDAMYWYRQDPGQGLRLIYYSQIVNDFQKGDIAEGYSVSREKKESFPLTVTSAQKNPTAFYLCASSPGTASGETQYFGPGTRLLVL.

Concerning this clonotype: A far larger clone lies a single base away; this is likely a read error. The chain uses TRBV27 and TRBJ2-7; 7 bases align to TRBD1. Germline V gives CDR1 MNHEY, CDR2 SMNVEV (reference sequence). The CDR3 is made up of 16 amino acids. Trimming at V came to 0 bases and at J to 2 bases, leaving 7 bases not matched to a gene. CDR3 in DNA: TGTGCCAGCAGTTTATCGCACAGGGGACGAACCTACGAGCAGTACTTC. It translates to CASSLSHRGRTYEQYF.

The rearrangement uses TRBV7-2 and TRBJ2-6, with D unclear. Germline lookup yields CDR1 SGHTA and CDR2 FQGNSA. The CDR3 loop spans 17 amino acids. V was cut by 6 bases and J by 0 bases, with 15 bases left in between. The CDR3, as DNA: TGTGCCAGCAGGATGACAAGGGTACGCTCTGGGGCCAACGTCCTGACTTTC. Protein product: CASRMTRVRSGANVLTF. Full variable domain (outside the CDR3, taken from reference TRBV7-2 and TRBJ2-6): GAGVSQSPSNKVTEKGKDVELRCDPISGHTALYWYRQSLGQGLEFLIYFQGNSAPDKSGLPSDRFSAERTGGSVSTLTIQRTQQEDSAVYLCASRMTRVRSGANVLTFGAGSRLTVL.

This clonotype was recorded at least ten times. The chain uses TRBV20-1 and TRBJ1-6; 7 bases are shared with TRBD1. The CDR3 covers 15 residues. With 3 bases clipped from V and 7 bases from J, the junction kept 9 bases outside the gene matches. From germline, CDR1 is DFQATT and CDR2 SNEGSKA (reference sequence). The chain's CDR3 is CSARVNRDSNSPLHF. The CDR3 DNA sequence: TGCAGTGCTAGGGTGAACCGGGACAGCAATTCACCCCTCCACTTT.

V and J are TRBV2 and TRBJ2-3; 14 nucleotides align to TRBD2. V lost 7 bases, J lost 0 bases, and 12 bases stayed unmatched. This CDR3 comprises 19 residues. CDR1 and CDR2 from the germline V gene are SNHLY and FYNNEI. CDR3 sequence reads: CASIPPGLAGDPSTDTQYF. DNA for the CDR3: TGTGCCAGCATTCCTCCGGGACTAGCGGGAGACCCTAGCACAGATACGCAGTATTTT.

This clonotype was observed a few times. V and J are TRBV28 and TRBJ2-3, with D perhaps TRBD1 or TRBD2 (6 bases each). The V gene lost 6 bases and the J gene lost 3 bases, with 16 bases spanning the gap. Germline V gene sequence: CDR1 MDHEN, CDR2 SYDVKM. The length of the CDR3 is 15 residues. This CDR3 reads CASRDRGRPTDTQYF. The CDR3, as DNA: TGTGCCAGCAGAGACCGGGGGCGGCCTACAGATACGCAGTATTTT.